This T cell receptor beta chain came from a study of beta chain features in type 1 diabetes. Expressed TCRB transcripts were sequenced because the isolated RNA had all been reverse transcribed beforehand. Generated by immunoSEQ multiplex PCR, the TCRdb table keeps only in-frame clones and is missing some. The sample shows about 240,000 clones, 27% of them seen only once. Germline values: CDR1 SGHAT, CDR2 FQNNGV. V was cut by 3 bases and J by 4 bases, with 7 bases left in between. The CDR3 is 12 residues long. This clone was seen a handful of times. The gene calls are TRBV11-2 and TRBJ2-7; no reliable D call. The sample consisted of central memory CD4+ T cells from blood. The receptor was derived from a man in his thirties or forties in good health. This CDR3 is CASSFRYYEQYF. The CDR3 nucleotides read TGTGCCAGCAGCTTTAGGTATTACGAGCAGTACTTC.